The clone carrying this TCR beta chain occurred many times. What it recognizes is unknown. Building the TCR beta libraries relied on iRepertoire HTBI primers, and CDR3 regions underwent Arm-PCR. MiXCR was run by TCRdb on the multiplex PCR reads, yielding one entry per CDR3 protein. The sample lists 350,000 to 550,000 distinct CDR3 sequences; roughly 17% were seen once. Time point of the sample: newly diagnosed GD, antithyroid drugs for less than 3 months. The authors made the TCR library using RNA they extracted from PBMCs. The data were obtained in a study of regulatory T cells in long-lasting Graves disease. General observations from the study: Relative to newly diagnosed Graves' patients, persistent ones had lower TCR diversity.

J lost 5 bases, V lost 5 bases, and 11 bases had no gene match. Germline lookup yields CDR1 MNHEY and CDR2 SMNVEV (reference sequence). The CDR3 spans 16 residues. Separately, the same data were catalogued under a study of T cells in Graves' hyperthyroidism and ophthalmopathy. Per that study: The diagnostic basis comprised clinical symptoms, serum thyroxine and TRAb, thyroid ultrasound and orbital computed tomography. Ophthalmopathy, as predicted by the model, came a median around 7 months after the prediction.

The clonotype comes from a woman aged 18-29 years with Graves disease. The chain employs TRBV27 and TRBJ2-5; 10 bases agree with TRBD2. The sample consisted of peripheral blood mononuclear cells (PBMCs), taken at new diagnosis, from a patient treated with antithyroid drugs. This chain's CDR3 is CASSPASGRSRETQYF. In DNA, the CDR3 is TGTGCCAGCAGTCCCGCTAGCGGGAGATCCAGGGAGACCCAGTACTTC.